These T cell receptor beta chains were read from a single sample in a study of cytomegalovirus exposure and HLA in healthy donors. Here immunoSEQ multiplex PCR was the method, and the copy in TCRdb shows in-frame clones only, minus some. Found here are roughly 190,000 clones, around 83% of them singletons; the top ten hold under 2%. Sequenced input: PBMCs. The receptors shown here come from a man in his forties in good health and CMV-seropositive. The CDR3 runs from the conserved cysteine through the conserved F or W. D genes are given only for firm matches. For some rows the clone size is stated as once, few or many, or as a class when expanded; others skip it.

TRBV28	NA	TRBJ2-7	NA	TGTGCCAGCAGTTGGGGACTCCACTACGAGCAGTACTTC	CASSWGLHYEQYF
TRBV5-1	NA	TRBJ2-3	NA	TGCGCCAGCAGCTTTACAGGACACTACACAGATACGCAGTATTTT	CASSFTGHYTDTQYF
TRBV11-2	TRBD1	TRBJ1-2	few	TGTGCCAGCAGCTCGGGACAGGGAACCGGTGGCTACACCTTC	CASSSGQGTGGYTF
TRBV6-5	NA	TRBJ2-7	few	TGTGCCAGCAGTTCACAGGGGGGGCCCGGGCAGCAGTACTTC	CASSSQGGPGQQYF
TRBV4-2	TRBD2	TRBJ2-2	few	TGTGCCAGCAGCCAAGAGCCCCGCGGGACTATCACCGGGGAGCTGTTTTTT	CASSQEPRGTITGELFF
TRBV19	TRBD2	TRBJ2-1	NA	TGTGCCAGCGGACTAGTGAGTGAGCAGTTCTTC	CASGLVSEQFF
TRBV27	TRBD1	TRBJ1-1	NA	TGTGCCAGCAGTTTTGACAGGGGGTGGACTGAAGCTTTCTTT	CASSFDRGWTEAFF
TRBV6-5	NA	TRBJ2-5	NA	TGTGCCAGCAGTTACTCGGAGGGGTTAGGGCAAGAGACCCAGTACTTC	CASSYSEGLGQETQYF
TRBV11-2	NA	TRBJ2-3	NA	TGTGCCAGCAGCCCTGCGACAGGGACTTTCACAGATACGCAGTATTTT	CASSPATGTFTDTQYF
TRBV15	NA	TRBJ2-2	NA	TGTGCCACCAGCAGCGGGAATAGGGAGCTGTTTTTT	CATSSGNRELFF
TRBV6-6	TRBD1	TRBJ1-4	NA	TGTGCCAGCAGTACCCAGGGGGCCAATGAAAAACTGTTTTTT	CASSTQGANEKLFF
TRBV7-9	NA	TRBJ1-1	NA	TGTGCCAGCAGCCCACAGGGAGTCGATACTGAAGCTTTCTTT	CASSPQGVDTEAFF
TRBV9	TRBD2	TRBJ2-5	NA	TGTGCCAGCAGTCAAGTTCCGGGACTAGCGGGCCAAGAGACCCAGTACTTC	CASSQVPGLAGQETQYF
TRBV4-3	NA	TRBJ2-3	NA	TGCGCCAGCAGCCAAGATCCAGGAACCCATAGCACAGATACGCAGTATTTT	CASSQDPGTHSTDTQYF
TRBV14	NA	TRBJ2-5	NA	TGTGCCAGCAGCCAAGTGTCCCTAGCTGTACAAGAGACCCAGTACTTC	CASSQVSLAVQETQYF
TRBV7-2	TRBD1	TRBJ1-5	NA	TGTGCCAGCAGCTCGGACAGGGTGGGACAGCCCCAGCATTTT	CASSSDRVGQPQHF
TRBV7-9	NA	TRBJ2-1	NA	TGTGCCAGCCGAGACAGTTACAATGAGCAGTTCTTC	CASRDSYNEQFF
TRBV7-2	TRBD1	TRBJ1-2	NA	TGTGCCAGCAGCTGGACCGGGACAGACTATGGCTACACCTTC	CASSWTGTDYGYTF
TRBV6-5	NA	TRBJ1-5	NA	TGTGCCAGCAGTGAACAGTATAGCAATCAGCCCCAGCATTTT	CASSEQYSNQPQHF
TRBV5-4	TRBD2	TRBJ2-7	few	TGTGCCAGCAGCCGGACTAGCGGAGGGATTTTCTACGAGCAGTACTTC	CASSRTSGGIFYEQYF
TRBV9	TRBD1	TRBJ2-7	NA	TGTGCCAGCAGCGTAGGAGGGGGCGGCGAGCAGTACTTC	CASSVGGGGEQYF
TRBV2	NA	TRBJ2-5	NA	TGTGCCAGCAGTGGGCACCAAGAGACCCAGTACTTC	CASSGHQETQYF
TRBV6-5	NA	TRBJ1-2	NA	TGTGCCAGCAGTTACTCGAATCCCGGACAAGGCTACACCTTC	CASSYSNPGQGYTF
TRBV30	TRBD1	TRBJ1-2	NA	TGTGCCTGGAGTGCGACAGGGGGCCGGGGCTATGGCTACACCTTC	CAWSATGGRGYGYTF
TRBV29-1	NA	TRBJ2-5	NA	TGCAGCGCGCCTCTTGGGGGGTACCAAGAGACCCAGTACTTC	CSAPLGGYQETQYF
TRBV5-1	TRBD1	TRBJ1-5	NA	TGCGCCAGCAGCTTGACAGGGGGCGGCAATCAGCCCCAGCATTTT	CASSLTGGGNQPQHF
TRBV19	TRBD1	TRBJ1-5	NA	TGTGCCAGTAGCAGACAGGGGGCAAGGAGCAATCAGCCCCAGCATTTT	CASSRQGARSNQPQHF
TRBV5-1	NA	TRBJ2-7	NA	TGCGCCAGCAGCCAGGGCTGGGATTACGAGCAGTACTTC	CASSQGWDYEQYF
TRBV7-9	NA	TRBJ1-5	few	TGTGCCAGCAGCTTATATCGGGGGGGATATGGCGATCAGCCCCAGCATTTT	CASSLYRGGYGDQPQHF
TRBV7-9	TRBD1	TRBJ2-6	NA	TGTTCCAGCTTACCCACCGACAGGGGAGTGGGGGCCAACGTCCTGACTTTC	CSSLPTDRGVGANVLTF
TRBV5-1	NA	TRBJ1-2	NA	TGCGCCAGCACCCCTGGATGGGACAACGCTAACTATGGCTACACCTTC	CASTPGWDNANYGYTF
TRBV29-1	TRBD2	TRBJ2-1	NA	TGCAGCGTTGGGGGGGGTTTAAGCTCCTACAATGAGCAGTTCTTC	CSVGGGLSSYNEQFF
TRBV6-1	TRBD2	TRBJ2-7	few	TGTGCCAGCAGTGAACGGACTAGCGGGATTTACGAGCAGTACTTC	CASSERTSGIYEQYF
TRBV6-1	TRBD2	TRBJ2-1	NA	TGTGCCAGCAGTGAACGACTAGCCGCCTCTCTGGGGCAGTTCTTC	CASSERLAASLGQFF
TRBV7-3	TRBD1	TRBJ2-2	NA	TGTGCCAGCAGCTTAAACCGGGACAGGGCTGGTCTAGACACCGGGGAGCTGTTTTTT	CASSLNRDRAGLDTGELFF
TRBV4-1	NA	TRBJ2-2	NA	TGCGCCAGCAGCCCAAAGATACAGGGTAGAATAGCGAACACCGGGGAGCTGTTTTTT	CASSPKIQGRIANTGELFF
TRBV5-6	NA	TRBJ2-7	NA	TGTGCCAGCAGCGTGACAGTGTACGAGCAGTACTTC	CASSVTVYEQYF
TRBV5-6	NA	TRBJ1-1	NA	TGTGCCAGCTCAGCCCTTGGGTCACAGGGTGCAATTTTGAACACTGAAGCTTTCTTT	CASSALGSQGAILNTEAFF
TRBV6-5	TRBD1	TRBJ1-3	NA	TGTGCCAGCAGTTTCGGGACAGACCTCTCTGGAAACACCATATATTTT	CASSFGTDLSGNTIYF
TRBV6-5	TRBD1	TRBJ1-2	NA	TGTGCCAGCAGCCCCGGGACAGCCGATTCCTATGGCTACACCTTC	CASSPGTADSYGYTF
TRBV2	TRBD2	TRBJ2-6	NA	TGTGCCAGCACTTTAGCGGGTGGGGCTGGGGCCAACGTCCTGACTTTC	CASTLAGGAGANVLTF
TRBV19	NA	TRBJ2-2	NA	TGTGCCAGTAGTATGGATAGTGGGGGGTACTCGAACACCGGGGAGCTGTTTTTT	CASSMDSGGYSNTGELFF
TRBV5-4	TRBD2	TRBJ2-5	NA	TGTGCCAGCAGCTTGGCGACTAGCGGGAGTTCGGAGCAGTACTTC	CASSLATSGSSEQYF
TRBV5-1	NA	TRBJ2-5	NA	TGCGCCAGCAGCTTGGAGGCAGGTCGGGAGACCCAGTACTTC	CASSLEAGRETQYF
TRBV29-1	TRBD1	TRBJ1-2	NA	TGCAGCGTTGAAACCCCAAGACAGGGTAACTATGGCTACACCTTC	CSVETPRQGNYGYTF
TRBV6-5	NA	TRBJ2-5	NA	TGTGCCAGCAGTTACTCGCTGGGGAGAGGGCAAGAGACCCAGTACTTC	CASSYSLGRGQETQYF
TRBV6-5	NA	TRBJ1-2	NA	TGTGCCAGCAGTTACTCCGGACAGATCCTTTATGGCTACACCTTC	CASSYSGQILYGYTF
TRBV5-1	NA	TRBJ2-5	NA	TGCGCCAGCAGCTTAGCCCTAGAGGAGACCCAGTACTTC	CASSLALEETQYF
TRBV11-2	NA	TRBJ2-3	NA	TGCGCCAGCAGCTTTGGTAGCGGCCCTTTCCAAACAGATACGCAGTATTTT	CASSFGSGPFQTDTQYF
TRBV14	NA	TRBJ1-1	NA	TGTGCCAGCAGCCAAGATTGGTTGAGGGTAACTACCACTGAAGCTTTCTTT	CASSQDWLRVTTTEAFF
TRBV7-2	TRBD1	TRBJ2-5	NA	TGTGCCAGCAGCCGAACGGACAGGGGAGGTTTCAGGGAGACCCAGTACTTC	CASSRTDRGGFRETQYF
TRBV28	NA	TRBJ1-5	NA	TGTGCCAGCAGCAGACAGAGAGGCCTTAGGGGTGATCAGCCCCAGCATTTT	CASSRQRGLRGDQPQHF
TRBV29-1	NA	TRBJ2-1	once	TGCAGCGTACCCAGGGGCGATGAGCAGTTCTTC	CSVPRGDEQFF
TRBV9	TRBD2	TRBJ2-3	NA	TGTGCCAGCAGCGTTCGGGCGGGAGGGGGGACAGATACGCAGTATTTT	CASSVRAGGGTDTQYF
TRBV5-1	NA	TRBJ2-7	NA	TGCGCCAGCAGCCGTGGGCCTGACGTGGCTTACGAGCAGTACTTC	CASSRGPDVAYEQYF
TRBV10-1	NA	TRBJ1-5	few	TGCGCCAGCAATGGACAGATCAATCAGCCCCAGCATTTT	CASNGQINQPQHF
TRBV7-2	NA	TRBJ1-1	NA	TGTGCCAGCAGCTTTAGTAGGGGGAACACTGAAGCTTTCTTT	CASSFSRGNTEAFF